Presented here are 32 T cell receptor beta chains from one specimen sequenced in a study of shared clonotypes between healthy human individuals (dated by TCRdb to 2018 to 2021). To prepare the library, the immunoSEQ multiplex PCR assay was applied. The immuneACCESS repertoire file appears here via TCRdb, limited to in-frame rearrangements. These files lack a portion of the clones; in checked studies, under half of the deficit traces to unresolved V genes, and the cause of the others is not known. This sample lists millions of clones; about 92% were detected once. The top ten hold about 0.13% of the sample. Sequenced material: naive CD4+ T cells sorted from blood. The cell subset or site label, as the study defines it: CD45RA+ positively selected. Every receptor here comes from a man aged 18 to 30 in good health.

This sequence joins TRBV6-1 and TRBJ1-1; TRBD1 aligns across 9 bases. The CDR3 is 14 amino acids. With 4 bases clipped from V and 5 bases from J, the junction kept 5 bases outside the gene matches. Germline CDR1 and CDR2: MNHNS and SASEGT. DNA of the CDR3: TGTGCCAGCAGTGCCCAACAGGGGGCGACTGAAGCTTTCTTT. This sequence encodes CASSAQQGATEAFF.

In nucleotides, the CDR3 is TGTGCCAGCAGCTTGGAGACAGGCGCAGCTGAAGCTTTCTTT. This codes for CASSLETGAAEAFF. The V gene is TRBV5-4, the J gene TRBJ1-1, with D possibly being TRBD1 (6 bases). Trimming took off 0 bases at V and 6 bases at J, with 12 bases between the two ends. The germline V gene encodes CDR1 SGHNT and CDR2 YYREEE (reference sequence). The CDR3 is 14 residues long.

This rearrangement joins TRBV28 to TRBJ1-6; 10 positions agree with TRBD1. In germline, CDR1 is MDHEN, CDR2 SYDVKM. J gave up 7 bases and V 1 base, and 4 bases lay outside the gene matches. This CDR3 comprises 16 residues. This CDR3 reads CASSLSTGGANSPLHF. CDR3 DNA sequence: TGTGCCAGCAGTTTATCGACAGGGGGCGCAAATTCACCCCTCCACTTT.

A note on this clone: Other DNA sequences in this sample translate to the same CDR3. The chain carries TRBV9 and TRBJ2-5; 9 bases match TRBD2. Germline V gene sequence: CDR1 SGDLS, CDR2 YYNGEE. The J segment lost 5 bases and the V segment lost 3 bases, leaving 5 bases of the junction unmatched. This CDR3 spans 14 amino acids. Here the CDR3 reads CASSAGTSRETQYF. DNA of the CDR3: TGTGCCAGCAGCGCCGGGACTAGCCGGGAGACCCAGTACTTC. The variable domain in full, with the rest retrieved from reference TRBV9 and TRBJ2-5, is DSGVTQTPKHLITATGQRVTLRCSPRSGDLSVYWYQQSLDQGLQFLIQYYNGEERAKGNILERFSAQQFPDLHSELNLSSLELGDSALYFCASSAGTSRETQYFGPGTRLLVL.

The CDR3 nucleotides are TGTGCCAGCTCCAGGTGGGGGGGTGAAAAACTGTTTTTT. Protein: CASSRWGGEKLFF. V gene TRBV5-6 combines with J gene TRBJ1-4; perhaps TRBD1 as D (5 bases). Between the trimmed V and J ends, which lost 7 bases and 7 bases, there was a span of 14 bases. The CDR3 covers 13 residues. CDR1 and CDR2 (germline): SGHDT, YYEEEE.

This clone was detected once. The gene calls are TRBV5-1 and TRBJ1-2, with unresolved D. Per germline, CDR1 SGHRS and CDR2 YFSETQ. The CDR3 runs to 14 residues. Deletions cut 3 bases from V and 1 base from J, with 10 bases between. This chain's CDR3 is CASSSDVYNYGYTF. CDR3 nucleotide sequence: TGCGCCAGCAGCTCGGACGTTTATAACTATGGCTACACCTTC.

The chain uses TRBV18 and TRBJ1-2, with TRBD1 matching over 7 bases. The CDR3 spans 14 residues. Germline-derived CDR1 and CDR2 are KGHSH and LQKENI. The ends lost 3 bases at V and 2 bases at J; junction bases unmatched: 3. The CDR3, as DNA: TGTGCCAGCTCACCGGGACAGAGGAACTATGGCTACACCTTC. It translates to CASSPGQRNYGYTF.

V and J are TRBV19 and TRBJ2-6, with 10 bases matching TRBD1. Germline trimming cut 5 bases from V and 0 bases from J; bases unmatched to any gene: 7. CDR3 length: 18 amino acids. Germline CDR1 and CDR2: LNHDA and SQIVND (reference sequence). CDR3 nucleotides: TGTGCCAGTAGTCCGGGACAGGGGACGAGCTCTGGGGCCAACGTCCTGACTTTC. Protein product: CASSPGQGTSSGANVLTF. The variable domain in full, completed from reference TRBV19 and TRBJ2-6, reads DGGITQSPKYLFRKEGQNVTLSCEQNLNHDAMYWYRQDPGQGLRLIYYSQIVNDFQKGDIAEGYSVSREKKESFPLTVTSAQKNPTAFYLCASSPGQGTSSGANVLTFGAGSRLTVL.

The rearrangement uses TRBV2 and TRBJ2-3; 11 positions agree with TRBD2. With V trimmed by 7 bases and J by 2 bases, 11 bases remained unmatched. CDR1 and CDR2 (germline): SNHLY, FYNNEI. The CDR3 length is 17 residues. This CDR3 is CASTIPVAGGYTDTQYF. CDR3 nucleotides: TGTGCCAGCACCATACCGGTAGCGGGAGGGTACACAGATACGCAGTATTTT.

V usage is TRBV27 and J usage is TRBJ2-7, with 7 nucleotides matching TRBD1. The V segment lost 5 bases and the J segment 1 base; nucleotides outside the gene matches: 5. Germline CDR1 reads MNHEY; CDR2 reads SMNVEV (reference sequence). The length of the CDR3 is 14 residues. The CDR3 is CASSPGTVSYEQYF. The CDR3, as DNA: TGTGCCAGCAGTCCCGGGACAGTGTCCTACGAGCAGTACTTC.

V and J are TRBV11-2 and TRBJ1-2; 8 nucleotides line up with TRBD1. The germline CDR1 and CDR2 sequences are SGHAT and FQNNGV. Trimming cost V 5 bases and J 7 bases; bases outside gene matches: 21. The CDR3 loop spans 18 amino acids. The CDR3 is CASSDPLRQGMRVGGYTF. In DNA form, the CDR3 reads TGTGCCAGCAGCGACCCATTGAGACAGGGGATGAGGGTGGGTGGCTACACCTTC. Full variable domain (remainder filled in from reference TRBV11-2 and TRBJ1-2): EAGVAQSPRYKIIEKRQSVAFWCNPISGHATLYWYQQILGQGPKLLIQFQNNGVVDDSQLPKDRFSAERLKGVDSTLKIQPAKLEDSAVYLCASSDPLRQGMRVGGYTFGSGTRLTVV.

CDR3 in amino acids: CASSESSGAGYTF. DNA of the CDR3: TGCGCCAGCAGTGAGTCTTCGGGGGCCGGCTACACCTTC. This rearrangement joins TRBV10-2 to TRBJ1-2; a weak D match, TRBD1 (6 bases). V lost 0 bases, J lost 8 bases, and 10 bases lay in between. Germline assignment: CDR1 WSHSY and CDR2 SAAADI. There are 13 residues in the CDR3.

The CDR3 DNA follows: TGTGCCAGTACTAGGGGACGGACTGAAGCTTTCTTT. This sequence encodes CASTRGRTEAFF. The V and J genes are TRBV19 and TRBJ1-1; perhaps TRBD1 as D (5 bases). This CDR3 comprises 12 residues. V shed 7 bases and J shed 5 bases, with 11 bases lying between them. Per the germline V gene, CDR1 is LNHDA and CDR2 is SQIVND (reference sequence).

The V call is TRBV7-2, the J call TRBJ2-1, with 9 nucleotides matching TRBD1. Germline CDR1 reads SGHTA; CDR2 reads FQGNSA. This CDR3 is 14 amino acids long. J gave up 4 bases and V 6 bases, and 4 bases lay outside the gene matches. The CDR3 DNA reads as TGTGCCAGCAGGCCGGGACAGGGATACAATGAGCAGTTCTTC. Translated: CASRPGQGYNEQFF.

The gene calls are TRBV28 and TRBJ1-5; perhaps TRBD1 as D (5 bases). CDR1 and CDR2 (germline): MDHEN, SYDVKM. V was pared by 0 bases and J by 1 base, with 7 bases between. There are 15 residues in the CDR3. The CDR3, as DNA: TGTGCCAGCAGTTTATGGCGGGGGAGCAATCAGCCCCAGCATTTT. Translated: CASSLWRGSNQPQHF.

The rearrangement links TRBV2 to TRBJ1-2; 8 bases agree with TRBD1. The V gene's germline CDR1 is SNHLY and CDR2 FYNNEI. CDR3 length equals 15 residues. The V and J ends lost 6 bases and 0 bases, in that order; junction bases with no gene match: 6. The CDR3 reads CASRRTGTANYGYTF. The CDR3 DNA reads as TGTGCCAGCAGGCGGACAGGGACAGCTAACTATGGCTACACCTTC.

V usage is TRBV5-1 and J usage is TRBJ2-7; D possibly corresponds to TRBD2 (5 bases). Germline CDR1 and CDR2: SGHRS and YFSETQ. CDR3 length: 14 residues. Trimming stripped 0 bases from V and 6 bases from J, with 13 bases between. CDR3 coding DNA: TGCGCCAGCAGCTTGGAACCCCTAGCATCCGAGCAGTACTTC. Translated, it gives CASSLEPLASEQYF.

The CDR3 coding sequence is TGTGCCAGCAGCTTAGTGGGTGACGGGAGCACAGATACGCAGTATTTT. It translates to CASSLVGDGSTDTQYF. The chain is built from TRBV7-2 and TRBJ2-3, with D unclear. Germline CDR1 is SGHTA and CDR2 is FQGNSA. V was shortened by 1 base and J by 0 bases, with 11 bases between the two germline ends. The CDR3 is 16 residues long.

V is TRBV27 and J is TRBJ1-2; 10 nucleotides agree with TRBD1. V lost 6 bases to trimming and J lost 4 bases; unmatched junction nucleotides: 2. This CDR3 contains 13 residues. Germline CDR1 MNHEY, CDR2 SMNVEV (reference sequence). In DNA, the CDR3 is TGTGCCAGCAGGGGGGACAGGGGCTATGGCTACACCTTC. This encodes CASRGDRGYGYTF.

This CDR3 is CASLPGGSGRAFNEQFF. CDR3 DNA: TGCGCCAGCCTACCTGGGGGGAGCGGGAGGGCCTTCAATGAGCAGTTCTTC. The chain joins TRBV10-2 to TRBJ2-1, with 10 bases matching TRBD2. V trimming: 8 bases; J trimming: 6 bases; junction bases outside the gene matches: 16. The CDR3 runs to 17 residues. CDR1 WSHSY and CDR2 SAAADI come from the germline V gene.

The chain is built from TRBV27 and TRBJ2-5, with D possibly TRBD1 on 6 matching bases. The CDR3 extends over 14 amino acids. Germline lookup yields CDR1 MNHEY and CDR2 SMNVEV (reference sequence). Trimming left V 6 bases short and J 0 bases short, with 11 bases between. CDR3 sequence: CASRGTGNQETQYF. CDR3 bases: TGTGCCAGCAGGGGTACAGGGAACCAAGAGACCCAGTACTTC.

J is TRBJ1-2 and V is TRBV11-3; 7 nucleotides line up with TRBD1. Germline V gene sequence: CDR1 SGHNT, CDR2 YENEEA. The V and J ends lost 10 bases and 6 bases, in that order; junction bases with no gene match: 14. The length of the CDR3 is 14 residues. CDR3 nucleotide sequence: TGTGCCAACCCTCCCCTGGGGACAGTCAATGGCTACACCTTC. Its protein product is CANPPLGTVNGYTF.

The rearrangement links TRBV6-5 to TRBJ1-1; D is unresolved. V lost 2 bases, J lost 0 bases, and 10 bases lay in between. CDR3 length equals 15 residues. Germline loops: CDR1 MNHEY, CDR2 SVGAGI. CDR3 region: CASSYRTQMNTEAFF. The CDR3 DNA reads as TGTGCCAGCAGTTACCGGACTCAGATGAACACTGAAGCTTTCTTT.

The J gene is TRBJ1-1, the V gene TRBV30, with a weak D call TRBD1 (6 bases). With 4 bases removed from V and 3 bases from J, the gap between germline ends came to 15 bases. The germline CDR1 and CDR2 sequences are GTSNPN and SVGIG (reference sequence). This CDR3 has 14 residues. The CDR3 sequence: CAWTQQGRYTEAFF. The CDR3 DNA reads TGTGCCTGGACCCAGCAGGGGCGGTACACTGAAGCTTTCTTT.

The chain joins TRBV5-1 to TRBJ2-7, with 8 bases that match TRBD1. Trimming removed 4 bases from V and 5 bases from J; junction bases left unmatched: 14. This CDR3 has 16 residues. Germline lookup yields CDR1 SGHRS and CDR2 YFSETQ. CDR3 amino acids: CASSPGTGRAMDEQYF. DNA for the CDR3: TGCGCCAGCAGCCCAGGGACAGGACGGGCGATGGACGAGCAGTACTTC.

The rearrangement uses TRBV5-6 and TRBJ2-3; 7 bases are a match to TRBD1. This CDR3 has 17 residues. Germline loops: CDR1 SGHDT, CDR2 YYEEEE. The ends lost 5 bases at V and 3 bases at J; junction bases unmatched: 15. The CDR3: CASRPNSRDRRTDTQYF. CDR3 bases: TGTGCCAGCAGACCGAATAGCCGGGACAGAAGAACAGATACGCAGTATTTT.

The chain recombines TRBV5-4 with TRBJ2-5; D gene unclear. The V and J ends lost 0 bases and 0 bases respectively, with 6 bases between them. Germline V lookup: CDR1 SGHNT, CDR2 YYREEE (reference sequence). This CDR3 has 14 residues. CDR3 nucleotides: TGTGCCAGCAGCTTGGGCCCAGACCAAGAGACCCAGTACTTC. Translation gives CASSLGPDQETQYF.

This rearrangement joins TRBV7-2 to TRBJ2-3, with D possibly matching TRBD2 (6 bases). Germline V gene data show CDR1 as SGHTA and CDR2 as FQGNSA. The CDR3 consists of 15 residues. With 5 bases removed from V and 2 bases from J, the gap between germline ends came to 14 bases. Here the CDR3 DNA reads TGTGCCAGCAGCCGTGGACTATCTTACACAGATACGCAGTATTTT. Protein: CASSRGLSYTDTQYF.

The genes are TRBV27 and TRBJ1-5, with D possibly TRBD1 on 5 matching bases. The ends were cut back, 6 bases at V and 6 bases at J, with 18 bases in the middle. Germline CDR1 and CDR2: MNHEY and SMNVEV (reference sequence). The CDR3 covers 15 residues. The CDR3 bases are TGTGCCAGCAGGCCACTTGGGCTTAGGGGTCAGCCCCAGCATTTT. This codes for CASRPLGLRGQPQHF.

The chain's CDR3 is CASSPGRQNEQFF. The CDR3 DNA reads TGTGCCAGCTCTCCGGGCCGACAGAATGAGCAGTTCTTC. The gene calls are TRBV18 and TRBJ2-1, with a weak D call TRBD1 (5 bases). Trimming left V 6 bases short and J 7 bases short, with 13 bases between. This CDR3 has 13 residues. Per the germline V gene, CDR1 is KGHSH and CDR2 is LQKENI.

This chain uses TRBV5-1 with TRBJ1-3, with 12 bases matching TRBD1. CDR1 is SGHRS, CDR2 YFSETQ, per germline. The length of the CDR3 is 17 residues. J lost 1 base, V lost 2 bases, and 4 bases had no gene match. For the CDR3, the DNA is TGCGCCAGCAGCTTTGGGACAGGGGGCGCGTCTGGAAACACCATATATTTT. Translation gives CASSFGTGGASGNTIYF.

As for this clone: Other DNA sequences within the sample encode an identical CDR3. The V and J genes are TRBV9 and TRBJ2-7, with TRBD1 identical over 8 bases. The CDR3 consists of 16 residues. V trimming: 0 bases; J trimming: 4 bases; junction bases outside the gene matches: 9. Looked up from germline, CDR1 is SGDLS and CDR2 is YYNGEE. The CDR3 bases are TGTGCCAGCAGCGTAGGGACAGGGCGGAATGGTTACGAGCAGTACTTC. The encoded protein is CASSVGTGRNGYEQYF.